A single T cell receptor beta chain is shown here with its context. The antigen remains unidentified. A read error may explain this, as a much larger clone is one base away. V lost 4 bases and J lost 2; bases outside the gene matches: 1. The germline CDR1 and CDR2 sequences are SGHTA and FQGNSA. There are 13 residues in the CDR3. The data are from a study of molecular identifiers for immune sequencing clone quantification. MiXCR, applied by TCRdb to the PCR reads, yields one record per CDR3 protein. The sample lists 88,000 or so distinct CDR3 sequences, about 21% occurring once. Study-wide points: Under 1% of molecules in naive cells, but over 98% of effector molecules, belonged to clones above 20 RNA copies.

Naive CD8 sequencing libraries were generated from approximately 20,000 to 1,000,000 sorted cells, with 10%, 30% or 50% RNA as input. The sequencing sample was made of naive CD8+ T cells from blood, with Jurkat cell RNA spiked in. The subset is: FACS-sorted CD8+CD4-CCR7+CD45RA+ naive T cells. The rearrangement uses TRBV7-2 and TRBJ2-7; 8 nucleotides line up with TRBD2. This TCR was sampled from a human donor in good health. Some libraries in this study had Jurkat cell RNA spiked in. CDR3 coding DNA: TGTGCCAGCAGCTGGACTAGCCCCTACGAGCAGTACTTC. This gives the protein CASSWTSPYEQYF. Together with reference TRBV7-2 and TRBJ2-7, the CDR3 gives the full variable domain: GAGVSQSPSNKVTEKGKDVELRCDPISGHTALYWYRQSLGQGLEFLIYFQGNSAPDKSGLPSDRFSAERTGGSVSTLTIQRTQQEDSAVYLCASSWTSPYEQYFGPGTRLTVT.